Each of the 9 T cell receptor beta chains below was sequenced from the same sample in a study of T cell changes during pregnancy in multiple sclerosis. Here immunoSEQ multiplex PCR was the method, and the copy in TCRdb shows in-frame clones only, minus some. This sample has fewer than 70,000 clones; roughly 92% occur once, and the top ten carry approximately 1.4%. This specimen consisted of peripheral blood, obtained in the second trimester of pregnancy. The receptor source for this set is a female donor with multiple sclerosis, enrolled in a pregnancy study.

In its sample, this clone ranks as medium-sized. The rearrangement joins TRBV10-2 to TRBJ1-5; D is unclear. The CDR3 length is 12 residues. Germline CDR1 reads WSHSY; CDR2 reads SAAADI. Trimming took off 6 bases at V and 4 bases at J, with 7 bases between the two ends. This CDR3 reads CASRRWNQPQHF. In nucleotides, the CDR3 is TGCGCCAGCAGGCGGTGGAATCAGCCCCAGCATTTT.

The sample holds one count of this clone. CDR3 protein: CASSQRTSGRAGETQYF. CDR3 DNA: TGTGCCAGCAGCCAACGGACTAGCGGGAGGGCCGGAGAGACCCAGTACTTC. The chain carries TRBV4-2 and TRBJ2-5; 15 nucleotides match TRBD2. This CDR3 has 17 residues. Trimming removed 2 bases from V and 4 bases from J; junction bases left unmatched: 5. Germline lookup yields CDR1 LGHNA and CDR2 YNFKEQ.

The gene calls are TRBV28 and TRBJ1-5, with a possible D match to TRBD1 (6 bases). The germline V gene encodes CDR1 MDHEN and CDR2 SYDVKM. This CDR3 is built from 17 residues. V was cut by 2 bases and J by 1 base, with 15 bases left in between. The CDR3 is CASSLGFGQGSNQPQHF. The CDR3 nucleotides read TGTGCCAGCAGTTTAGGGTTCGGGCAGGGGAGCAATCAGCCCCAGCATTTT.

With respect to this clone: Germline and junction disagree at one end, which may indicate a read error. The gene calls are TRBV6-1 and TRBJ2-2, with D perhaps TRBD2 (5 bases). Germline CDR1 and CDR2: MNHNS and SASEGT. This CDR3 is 14 amino acids long. The CDR3 sequence is CASSQAGGAGELLF. In nucleotides, the CDR3 is TGTGCCAGCAGCCAAGCTGGAGGCGCCGGGGAGCTGCTTTTT.

This chain links TRBV19 with TRBJ1-1; D uncertain. The CDR3 is 13 residues long. CDR1 is LNHDA, CDR2 SQIVND, per germline (reference sequence). Deletions cut 5 bases from V and 1 base from J, with 8 bases between. CDR3 protein: CASSLGRNTEAFF. CDR3 in DNA: TGTGCCAGTAGTTTGGGCAGGAACACTGAAGCTTTCTTT. The complete variable domain, with remaining parts taken from reference TRBV19 and TRBJ1-1, reads DGGITQSPKYLFRKEGQNVTLSCEQNLNHDAMYWYRQDPGQGLRLIYYSQIVNDFQKGDIAEGYSVSREKKESFPLTVTSAQKNPTAFYLCASSLGRNTEAFFGQGTRLTVV.

V usage is TRBV6-1 and J usage is TRBJ2-7; TRBD1 aligns across 8 bases. The CDR3 length is 15 residues. V shed 6 bases, J shed 7 bases, and the junction held 14 bases outside the gene matches. Germline CDR1 MNHNS, CDR2 SASEGT. The CDR3: CASRARQGFPREQYF. In DNA form, the CDR3 reads TGTGCCAGCAGGGCGAGACAGGGGTTCCCCAGGGAGCAGTACTTC.

The chain uses TRBV4-3 and TRBJ1-4; D is perhaps TRBD1 (6 bases). In germline, CDR1 is LGHNA, CDR2 YSLEER. The CDR3 is made up of 18 amino acids. The V end was cut by 0 bases, the J end by 7 bases, with 21 bases between. The CDR3 DNA reads as TGCGCCAGCAGCCAAGATTTGGCCGGGCGGACAGTGCGTGAAAAACTGTTTTTT. Protein product: CASSQDLAGRTVREKLFF.

The V gene is TRBV5-6, the J gene TRBJ1-3; the match to TRBD1 covers 7 bases. The CDR3 runs to 16 residues. V trimming: 3 bases; J trimming: 2 bases; junction bases outside the gene matches: 8. Germline CDR1 and CDR2: SGHDT and YYEEEE. The CDR3 region has the DNA TGTGCCAGCAGCTGGGCGAATACAGGGGCTGGAAACACCATATATTTT. This translates into CASSWANTGAGNTIYF. The variable domain in full, completed from reference TRBV5-6 and TRBJ1-3, reads DAGVTQSPTHLIKTRGQQVTLRCSPKSGHDTVSWYQQALGQGPQFIFQYYEEEERQRGNFPDRFSGHQFPNYSSELNVNALLLGDSALYLCASSWANTGAGNTIYFGEGSWLTVV.

CDR3 in DNA: TGTGCCACCTACCGGGACACGGCCACTGAAGCTTTCTTT. Translating gives CATYRDTATEAFF. The V and J genes are TRBV6-6 and TRBJ1-1, with D perhaps matching TRBD1 (6 bases). The length of the CDR3 is 13 residues. Trimming cost V 10 bases and J 4 bases, with 16 bases left between them. Germline CDR1 and CDR2: MNHNY and SVGAGI (reference sequence).